Sequencing of this TCR beta chain was carried out in a study of shared T cell receptors in the human thymus. Profiling relied on immunoSEQ multiplex PCR, and the TCRdb table lists in-frame clones only, not all of them. The repertoire holds more than 300,000 clones, with about 95% as singletons. After removal of 5 bases from V and 2 bases from J, the junction contained 13 bases not matched to a gene. Germline CDR1 and CDR2: SNHLY and FYNNEI. The CDR3 is 18 residues long. Sequenced input: thymocytes. The J gene is TRBJ2-7, the V gene TRBV2, with 12 positions matching TRBD1. This TCR was sampled from a human donor. Here the CDR3 reads CASSLRDRGLIPTYEQYF. CDR3 bases: TGTGCCAGCAGTCTCCGGGACAGGGGGCTTATACCTACCTACGAGCAGTACTTC.